This T cell receptor beta chain emerged from a study of blood T cell repertoires in COVID-19. Study-level information: Acute-phase and convalescent COVID-19 samples originated in the United States, Italy and Spain.

In the authors' workflow: Amplification of reference gene primers was used by the study to estimate nucleated cell counts. The method was immunoSEQ multiplex PCR; TCRdb's version includes in-frame clones alone and lacks a portion of them. V and J calls and clone size are as listed in that table; D and trimming were resolved from the DNA. The sample includes hundreds of thousands of clones, approximately 88% seen only once; the top ten take about 6.3%. Germline assignment: CDR1 SGHNT and CDR2 YYREEE (reference sequence). The CDR3 is 16 amino acids. Deletions cut 5 bases from V and 2 bases from J, with 17 bases between.

The V and J genes are TRBV5-4 and TRBJ1-3, with D maybe TRBD1 (6 bases). The source is a man aged 55 to 70 who had recovered from COVID-19. Material: peripheral blood. The CDR3 bases are TGTGCCAGCAGTCGGGGAGGGGGTGATCCTGGAAACACCATATATTTT. Its protein product is CASSRGGGDPGNTIYF.